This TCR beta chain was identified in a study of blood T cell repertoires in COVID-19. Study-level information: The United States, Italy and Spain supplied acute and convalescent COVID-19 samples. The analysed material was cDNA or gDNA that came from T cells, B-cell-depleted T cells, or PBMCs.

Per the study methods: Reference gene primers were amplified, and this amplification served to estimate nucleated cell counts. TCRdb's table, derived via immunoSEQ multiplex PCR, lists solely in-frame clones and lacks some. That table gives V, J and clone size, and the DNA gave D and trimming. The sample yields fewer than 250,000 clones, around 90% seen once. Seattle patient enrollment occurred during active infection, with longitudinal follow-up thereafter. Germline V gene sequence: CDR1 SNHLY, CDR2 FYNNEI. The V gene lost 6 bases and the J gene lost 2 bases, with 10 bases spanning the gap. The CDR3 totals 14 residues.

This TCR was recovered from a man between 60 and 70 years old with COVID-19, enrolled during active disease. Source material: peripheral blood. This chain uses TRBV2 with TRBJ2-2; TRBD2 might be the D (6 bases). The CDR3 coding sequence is TGTGCCAGCAGGGCGGGGAGAAACACCGGGGAGCTGTTTTTT. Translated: CASRAGRNTGELFF.